This TCR beta chain emerged from a study of T cells expressing NK-cell markers. Points from the study as a whole: Four donors likewise had their CD3+CD56-NKG2C+ fraction led by these clonotypes.

Worth noting for this clonotype: No antigen is known for it.

From the 5' RACE reads, TCRdb lists one entry per CDR3 protein and no DNA. Reported are roughly 350,000 distinct CDR3 sequences; the ten largest clones contain 5.2%. The sequence derives from a man aged 18-75 years in good health. The source material was blood T cells: a sorted CD56 or NKG2C T cell subset, CD4+ or CD8+ T cells, or bulk PBMC T cells (not recorded which).

CDR3: CASSRGQTWNTEAFF. The rearrangement links TRBV7-9 to TRBJ1-1; TCRdb designates TRBD1, a call that cannot be tested without DNA. The CDR3 length is 15 residues. Germline values: CDR1 SEHNR, CDR2 FQNEAQ (reference sequence).